This T cell receptor (beta chain) was sequenced during a study of blood T cell repertoires in COVID-19. Overall study context: Acute-phase and convalescent COVID-19 samples originated in the United States, Italy and Spain. The cDNA or gDNA used as material had been derived from T cells, B-cell-depleted T cells, or PBMCs.

In the authors' workflow: The assay estimated nucleated cells by amplifying reference gene primers. Produced via immunoSEQ multiplex PCR; TCRdb's table is partial and in-frame only. V, J and clone size are those of that table, while D and trimming were read from the DNA. The sample yields a few hundred thousand clones, roughly 80% seen once. Trimming took 1 base from V and 0 from J; bases not matched to a gene: 15. Germline CDR1 reads LNHDA; CDR2 reads SQIVND (reference sequence). The CDR3 has 20 amino acids. This receptor was obtained from a woman aged 55-69 years with acute or convalescent COVID-19. The chain recombines TRBV19 with TRBJ1-5; 7 bases are shared with TRBD1. The sample consisted of peripheral blood. The CDR3: CASSIVKGGRGMYSNQPQHF. In DNA, the CDR3 is TGTGCCAGTAGTATAGTTAAGGGGGGCAGGGGGATGTATAGCAATCAGCCCCAGCATTTT.